These 16 T cell receptor beta chains were sequenced from one sample in a study of beta chain features in type 1 diabetes. Expressed TCRB transcripts were sequenced, since all the RNA that had been isolated was reverse transcribed. Method: immunoSEQ multiplex PCR; TCRdb's copy keeps in-frame clones and lacks some. The table records fewer than 500,000 clones, 14% of them present only once. Material for sequencing was naive CD4+ T cells from blood. The receptors were sampled from a man aged 25 to 40 in good health.

This chain connects TRBV7-9 to TRBJ2-1; no definite D call. Germline loops: CDR1 SEHNR, CDR2 FQNEAQ (reference sequence). The germline V and J ends were trimmed by 2 bases and 8 bases, with 4 bases remaining between them. The CDR3 runs 11 residues. The CDR3: CASSLTDEQFF. The CDR3 DNA is TGTGCCAGCAGCTTAACGGATGAGCAGTTCTTC.

V usage is TRBV6-5 and J usage is TRBJ1-1, with TRBD1 matching 10 bases. Germline assignment: CDR1 MNHEY and CDR2 SVGAGI. The junction had 7 bases not matched to a gene; V was cut back by 5 bases and J by 4 bases. The CDR3 is 15 amino acids. DNA of the CDR3: TGTGCCAGCAGTCGAGGGACAGGGGTAAGCACTGAAGCTTTCTTT. Translated: CASSRGTGVSTEAFF.

The J gene is TRBJ1-5, the V gene TRBV6-1; D may be TRBD1 (6 bases). V was cut by 6 bases and J by 2 bases, with 11 bases left in between. The CDR3 contains 14 residues. Germline CDR1 reads MNHNS; CDR2 reads SASEGT. The CDR3 loop reads CASRQGLGNQPQHF. CDR3 bases: TGTGCCAGCAGACAGGGATTGGGCAATCAGCCCCAGCATTTT.

This clone was counted only a few times. This chain links TRBV14 with TRBJ2-1; possible D gene TRBD2, 6 bases. The V gene lost 4 bases and the J gene lost 3 bases, with 16 bases spanning the gap. CDR3 length: 16 residues. Germline CDR1 reads SGHDN; CDR2 reads FVKESK. The DNA of the CDR3 is TGTGCCAGCAGCCGCGGGGTATCTATACTCTACAATGAGCAGTTCTTC. Amino acids: CASSRGVSILYNEQFF. Drawing the rest from reference TRBV14 and TRBJ2-1, the complete variable domain is EAGVTQFPSHSVIEKGQTVTLRCDPISGHDNLYWYRRVMGKEIKFLLHFVKESKQDESGMPNNRFLAERTGGTYSTLKVQPAELEDSGVYFCASSRGVSILYNEQFFGPGTRLTVL.

This clone was seen just once. The rearrangement uses TRBV18 and TRBJ2-4; no reliable D call. CDR3 length equals 18 residues. The V gene lost 1 base and the J gene lost 0 bases, with 16 bases spanning the gap. Germline V gene data show CDR1 as KGHSH and CDR2 as LQKENI. CDR3 DNA: TGTGCCAGCTCACCACTCGGCGATATTGGTCTAGCCAAAAACATTCAGTACTTC. It specifies CASSPLGDIGLAKNIQYF.

This chain connects TRBV19 to TRBJ2-1; 8 bases are shared with TRBD1. CDR1 and CDR2 (germline): LNHDA, SQIVND (reference sequence). V dropped 5 bases and J dropped 9; count of bases not matched to a gene: 9. The CDR3 covers 14 residues. DNA for the CDR3: TGTGCCAGTAGTGACGACAGGGGTTATACTGAGCAGTTCTTC. This gives the protein CASSDDRGYTEQFF.

With regard to this clone: Different DNA sequences within this sample yield the same CDR3. This rearrangement joins TRBV9 to TRBJ1-4; tentative D call: TRBD1 (6 bases). Germline loops: CDR1 SGDLS, CDR2 YYNGEE. The CDR3 has 15 amino acids. Trimming removed 0 bases from V and 0 bases from J, with 6 bases in between. Written as DNA, the CDR3 is TGTGCCAGCAGCGTAGCAGGGGCAACTAATGAAAAACTGTTTTTT. It is translated as CASSVAGATNEKLFF.

The chain couples TRBV5-4 to TRBJ2-3, with 7 bases fitting TRBD1. The CDR3 consists of 14 residues. Germline lookup yields CDR1 SGHNT and CDR2 YYREEE (reference sequence). V dropped 6 bases and J dropped 0; count of bases not matched to a gene: 4. CDR3 protein: CASTGQASTDTQYF. CDR3 DNA sequence: TGTGCCAGCACAGGACAGGCTAGCACAGATACGCAGTATTTT.

A few counts support this clone. This sequence joins TRBV2 and TRBJ1-2; D gene uncertain. Trimming removed 6 bases at V and 8 bases at J, with 16 bases between. CDR1 and CDR2 from the germline V gene are SNHLY and FYNNEI. CDR3 length equals 13 residues. CDR3: CASRNQEGGGYTF. The CDR3 bases are TGTGCCAGCAGAAATCAGGAAGGAGGCGGCTACACCTTC.

V usage is TRBV7-8 and J usage is TRBJ2-5; no firm D call. The CDR3 totals 14 residues. V lost 5 bases and J lost 5, with 15 bases in between. Germline V CDR1 and CDR2: SGHVS, FQNEAQ. The CDR3 coding sequence is TGTGCCAGCAGCCGATCGACGACGACGGAGACCCAGTACTTC. It encodes CASSRSTTTETQYF. The variable domain in full, completed from reference TRBV7-8 and TRBJ2-5, reads GAGVSQSPRYKVAKRGQDVALRCDPISGHVSLFWYQQALGQGPEFLTYFQNEAQLDKSGLPSDRFFAERPEGSVSTLKIQRTQQEDSAVYLCASSRSTTTETQYFGPGTRLLVL.

In this sample, this clone turned up a few times. A much larger clone lies one base from this, so it may be a read error. Other DNA sequences in the sample encode the same CDR3. V is TRBV11-2 and J is TRBJ2-7; D remains ambiguous. The CDR3 contains 12 residues. The V and J ends lost 4 bases and 0 bases respectively, with 4 bases between them. Germline lookup yields CDR1 SGHAT and CDR2 FQNNGV. CDR3 nucleotides: TGTGCCAGCAGCTCGAGCTCCTACGAGCAGTACTTC. Translation gives CASSSSSYEQYF.

The rearrangement links TRBV19 to TRBJ2-7, with D possibly being TRBD1 (6 bases). Germline CDR1 is LNHDA and CDR2 is SQIVND (reference sequence). The CDR3 totals 13 residues. Trimming shortened V by 9 bases and J by 3 bases, and 15 bases separated the two germline ends. CDR3 nucleotide sequence: TGTGCCAGGCCTTCCGGACAGAGCTACGAGCAGTACTTC. This sequence encodes CARPSGQSYEQYF.

The CDR3 reads CSAGQGVLNEQFF. The CDR3 DNA reads as TGCAGCGCTGGACAGGGGGTGCTTAATGAGCAGTTCTTC. The rearrangement links TRBV29-1 to TRBJ2-1; 10 nucleotides align to TRBD1. This CDR3 spans 13 amino acids. The germline V gene has CDR1 SQVTM and CDR2 ANQGSEA. V dropped 7 bases and J dropped 7; count of bases not matched to a gene: 7.

This chain joins TRBV19 and TRBJ2-3; 8 bases are shared with TRBD2. The ends lost 11 bases at V and 4 bases at J; junction bases unmatched: 8. Germline loops: CDR1 LNHDA, CDR2 SQIVND (reference sequence). CDR3 length: 13 amino acids. The CDR3 nucleotides read TGTGCCGCCACGGGGGGGCCATCAGATACGCAGTATTTT. As protein: CAATGGPSDTQYF.

This clone was counted a few times. The chain combines TRBV13 with TRBJ2-7, with D unclear. The CDR3 has 13 residues. CDR1 PRHDT and CDR2 FYEKMQ come from the germline V gene (reference sequence). V was clipped by 5 bases and J by 3 bases, with 11 bases between them. For the CDR3, the DNA is TGTGCCAGCAGCGCAACTTCACGCTACGAGCAGTACTTC. As protein: CASSATSRYEQYF.

V and J are TRBV5-1 and TRBJ2-3; 8 bases are a match to TRBD2. V lost 6 bases, J lost 7 bases, and 13 bases stayed unmatched. The CDR3 covers 15 residues. CDR1 SGHRS and CDR2 YFSETQ come from the germline V gene. CDR3 in DNA: TGCGCCAGCACCGAGCGGGAGATGGGTGAAAATACGCAGTATTTT. Translating it yields CASTEREMGENTQYF.